The source of this T cell receptor beta chain is a study of blood T cells in healthy people across ages. General study results and limits: CMV infection status of these donors was not known. Naive CD4+ cell counts and diversity both ran higher in long-lived than in aged donors. Age advanced and TCR beta diversity per million T cells fell, roughly linearly.

The second PCR ran about 6 to 12 cycles with a sample-barcoded 5' primer and J-beta primers. Via MiXCR, TCRdb re-called the 5' RACE reads, giving one row per CDR3 protein. In the table there are 1.5 million to 2 million distinct CDR3 sequences, roughly 50% of which are singletons. This CDR3 is 12 amino acids long. The germline V gene encodes CDR1 SGHRS and CDR2 YFSETQ. Regarding this clonotype: Antigen unknown. Mismatch with germline at one junction end may stem from a read error.

This sequence was found in a woman aged 40 to 55 in good health. The source material was blood. The V call is TRBV5-1, the J call TRBJ2-1; no clear D gene. The CDR3 DNA reads TGCACCAGCAGCCCTGCTTACAATGAGCAGTTCTTC. The encoded protein is CTSSPAYNEQFF.